A selection of T cell receptor beta chains follows, all from one sample in a study of ipilimumab plus nivolumab after autologous stem cell transplantation. Libraries were prepared by immunoSEQ multiplex PCR; TCRdb keeps only in-frame clonotypes and omits some of them. The table lists roughly 16,000 clones, 80% to 90% of them singletons. The sample was PBMCs, taken in a trial of ipilimumab plus nivolumab as post-transplant consolidation. The origin of the receptors is a male donor with diffuse large B-cell lymphoma. Each CDR3 is given with its conserved first and last residue. Fields, in order: V gene, clone size, J gene, D gene, CDR3 protein, CDR3 DNA. A D gene is named only where the DNA matches it firmly. Part of the rows lack a size; the others show once, few, many or a class for expanded clones.

>TRBV18|medium-sized|TRBJ2-6|-
CASSPGVGGANVLTF
TGTGCCAGCTCACCAGGTGTCGGAGGGGCCAACGTCCTGACTTTC
>TRBV5-6|-|TRBJ2-2|-
CASSWGTGELFF
TGTGCCAGCAGCTGGGGGACCGGGGAGCTGTTTTTT
>TRBV2|-|TRBJ1-1|-
CASGGTVGEAFF
TGTGCCAGCGGAGGGACGGTCGGTGAAGCTTTCTTT
>TRBV6-1|-|TRBJ2-7|-
CAVHVYRDYEQYF
TGTGCCGTACACGTCTACAGGGACTACGAGCAGTACTTC
>TRBV10-3|-|TRBJ1-2|-
CAISEGNGYTF
TGTGCCATCAGTGAGGGAAATGGCTACACCTTC
>TRBV30|few|TRBJ1-1|-
CAWSVGHSNTEAFF
TGTGCCTGGAGTGTAGGACACTCGAACACTGAAGCTTTCTTT
>TRBV6-1|-|TRBJ2-1|-
CASNTAGIYNEQFF
TGTGCCAGCAATACGGCGGGAATCTACAATGAGCAGTTCTTC
>TRBV11-2|-|TRBJ2-1|TRBD2
CASSVDGLAGRSSYNEQFF
TGTGCCAGCAGCGTGGACGGACTAGCGGGGAGAAGCTCCTACAATGAGCAGTTCTTC
>TRBV21-1|few|TRBJ1-2|-
CASSKINRAGLANYGYTF
TGTGCCAGCAGCAAAATCAATAGGGCAGGGTTAGCTAACTATGGCTACACCTTC
>TRBV19|-|TRBJ1-2|-
CASSIGRSHGYGYTF
TGTGCCAGTAGTATAGGTCGCAGCCACGGTTATGGCTACACCTTC
>TRBV19|once|TRBJ2-7|-
CASSIGALEHYEQYF
TGTGCCAGTAGTATAGGCGCCCTGGAGCACTACGAGCAGTACTTC
>TRBV5-6|-|TRBJ2-7|TRBD1
CASSFGQGVSYEQYF
TGTGCCAGCAGCTTCGGACAGGGGGTGTCCTACGAGCAGTACTTC
>TRBV5-1|-|TRBJ2-1|TRBD2
CASRPWTSGGNEQFF
TGCGCCAGCAGGCCCTGGACTAGCGGGGGCAATGAGCAGTTCTTC
>TRBV9|-|TRBJ2-3|-
CASSQQVGTDTQYF
TGTGCCAGCAGCCAACAGGTCGGCACAGATACGCAGTATTTT
>TRBV27|-|TRBJ2-3|-
CASSLSQSMTHLF
TGTGCCAGCAGTTTATCCCAATCCATGACTCACCTTTTT
>TRBV6-5|once|TRBJ1-2|-
CAGWGAGDGYTF
TGTGCCGGTTGGGGCGCGGGCGATGGCTACACCTTC
>TRBV4-2|-|TRBJ1-1|-
CASSQVGTEAFF
TGTGCCAGCAGCCAGGTTGGAACTGAAGCTTTCTTT
>TRBV28|-|TRBJ1-3|TRBD1
CASSPLRDSRSSGNTIYF
TGTGCCAGCAGTCCACTCCGGGACAGCAGGTCCTCTGGAAACACCATATATTTT
>TRBV30|-|TRBJ1-5|-
CASRGNQPQHF
TGTGCATCTCGGGGCAATCAGCCCCAGCATTTT
>TRBV7-2|once|TRBJ2-2|-
CASSLFASGELFF
TGTGCCAGCAGCTTATTCGCGTCCGGGGAGCTGTTTTTT
>TRBV5-1|-|TRBJ1-2|-
CASSLTLYWTDGYTF
TGCGCCAGCAGCTTGACTCTTTACTGGACAGATGGCTACACCTTC
>TRBV27|few|TRBJ1-6|TRBD1
CASSFFTGDNSPLHF
TGTGCCAGCAGTTTCTTCACAGGGGATAATTCACCCCTCCACTTT
>TRBV28|-|TRBJ2-3|-
CASSPRQISTDTQYF
TGTGCCAGCAGTCCCCGACAGATTAGCACAGATACGCAGTATTTT
>TRBV5-5|-|TRBJ2-1|TRBD1
CASIGTGGHNEQFF
TGTGCCAGCATCGGGACAGGGGGCCACAATGAGCAGTTCTTC
>TRBV5-1|few|TRBJ2-5|TRBD1
CASSYQGGVGTAKETQYF
TGCGCCAGCAGCTACCAAGGTGGAGTAGGGACAGCAAAAGAGACCCAGTACTTC
>TRBV5-1|-|TRBJ1-1|-
CASSSGGGNTEAFF
TGCGCCAGCAGCTCCGGCGGGGGAAACACTGAAGCTTTCTTT
>TRBV7-9|-|TRBJ2-1|-
CASSPWGGAVYNEQFF
TGTGCCAGCAGCCCCTGGGGGGGGGCGGTTTACAATGAGCAGTTCTTC
>TRBV27|-|TRBJ2-1|TRBD1
CASSTRQGKGYNEQFF
TGTGCCAGCAGTACCCGACAGGGAAAGGGGTACAATGAGCAGTTCTTC
>TRBV20-1|-|TRBJ2-2|-
CSARRGELFF
TGCAGTGCTAGACGGGGGGAGCTGTTTTTT
>TRBV18|-|TRBJ1-4|-
CASSVAGQGEKLFF
TGTGCCAGCTCAGTGGCTGGTCAAGGGGAAAAACTGTTTTTT
>TRBV29-1|-|TRBJ2-6|-
CSVEDMGRGSSGANVLTF
TGCAGCGTTGAAGATATGGGGCGCGGGTCCTCTGGGGCCAACGTCCTGACTTTC